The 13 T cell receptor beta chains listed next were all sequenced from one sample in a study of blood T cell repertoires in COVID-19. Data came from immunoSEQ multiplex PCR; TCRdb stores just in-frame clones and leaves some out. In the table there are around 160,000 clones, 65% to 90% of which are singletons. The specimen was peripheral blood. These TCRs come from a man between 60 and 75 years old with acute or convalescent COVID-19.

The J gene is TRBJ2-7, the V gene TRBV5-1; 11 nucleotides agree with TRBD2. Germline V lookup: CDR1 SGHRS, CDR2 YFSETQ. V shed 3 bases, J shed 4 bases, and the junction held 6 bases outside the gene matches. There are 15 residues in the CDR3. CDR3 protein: CASSSIAGGPYEQYF. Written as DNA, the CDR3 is TGCGCCAGCAGCTCAATAGCGGGAGGGCCGTACGAGCAGTACTTC.

CDR3 nucleotide sequence: TGTGCCAGCAGATCCGACCCGGGACAGGGGAGAACTGAAGCTTTCTTT. Translated, it gives CASRSDPGQGRTEAFF. The chain uses TRBV5-4 and TRBJ1-1; TRBD1 matches at 10 bases. The trim removed 5 bases at V and 5 bases at J, leaving 12 bases unmatched. Germline V CDR1 and CDR2: SGHNT, YYREEE (reference sequence). CDR3 length: 16 residues.

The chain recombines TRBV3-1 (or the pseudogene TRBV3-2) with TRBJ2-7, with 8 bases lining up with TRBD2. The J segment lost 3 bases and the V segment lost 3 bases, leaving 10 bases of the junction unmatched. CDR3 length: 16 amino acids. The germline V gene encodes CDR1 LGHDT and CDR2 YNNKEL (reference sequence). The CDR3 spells CASSQDTTSGHYEQYF. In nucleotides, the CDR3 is TGTGCCAGCAGCCAGGACACAACTAGCGGACACTACGAGCAGTACTTC.

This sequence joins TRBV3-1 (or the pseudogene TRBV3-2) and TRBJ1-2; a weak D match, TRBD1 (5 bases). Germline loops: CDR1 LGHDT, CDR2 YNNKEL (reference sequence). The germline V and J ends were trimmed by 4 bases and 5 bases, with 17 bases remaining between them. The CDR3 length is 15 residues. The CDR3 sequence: CASSRRVAGVYGYTF. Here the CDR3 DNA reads TGTGCCAGCAGCCGGAGGGTCGCGGGGGTTTATGGCTACACCTTC.

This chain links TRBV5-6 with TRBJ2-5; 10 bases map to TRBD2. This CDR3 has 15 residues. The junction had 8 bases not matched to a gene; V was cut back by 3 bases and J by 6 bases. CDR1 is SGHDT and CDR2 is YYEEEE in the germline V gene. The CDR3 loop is CASSSLASGSQTQYF. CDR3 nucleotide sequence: TGTGCCAGCAGCTCCCTGGCTAGCGGGAGTCAGACCCAGTACTTC.

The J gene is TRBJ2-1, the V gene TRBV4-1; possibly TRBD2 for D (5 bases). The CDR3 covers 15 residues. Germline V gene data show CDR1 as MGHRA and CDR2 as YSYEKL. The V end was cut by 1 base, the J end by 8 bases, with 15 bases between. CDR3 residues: CASSQGMRREHEQFF. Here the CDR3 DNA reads TGCGCCAGCAGCCAAGGCATGCGAAGGGAGCATGAGCAGTTCTTC.

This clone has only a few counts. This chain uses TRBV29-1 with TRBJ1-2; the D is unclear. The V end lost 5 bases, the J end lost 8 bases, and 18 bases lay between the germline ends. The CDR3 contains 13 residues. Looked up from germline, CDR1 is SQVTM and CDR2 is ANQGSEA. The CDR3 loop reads CSVISDILLGYTF. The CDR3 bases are TGCAGCGTTATCTCTGACATCCTGCTGGGCTACACCTTC.

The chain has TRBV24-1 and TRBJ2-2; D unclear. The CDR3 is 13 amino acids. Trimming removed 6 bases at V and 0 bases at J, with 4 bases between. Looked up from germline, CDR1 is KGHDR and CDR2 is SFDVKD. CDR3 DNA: TGTGCCACCAGTCTTCCGAACACCGGGGAGCTGTTTTTT. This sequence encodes CATSLPNTGELFF.

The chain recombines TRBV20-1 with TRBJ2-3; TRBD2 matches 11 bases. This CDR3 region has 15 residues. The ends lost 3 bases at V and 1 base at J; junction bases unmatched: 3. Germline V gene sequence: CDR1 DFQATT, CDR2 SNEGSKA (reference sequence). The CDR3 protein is CSASELAGGTDTQYF. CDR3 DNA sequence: TGCAGTGCTAGTGAACTAGCGGGAGGCACAGATACGCAGTATTTT.

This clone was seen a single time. For the CDR3, the DNA is TGTGCCACCAGCAGAGATGGGGACAGGTCGGGTTACGAGCAGTACTTC. This codes for CATSRDGDRSGYEQYF. The gene calls are TRBV15 and TRBJ2-7; 8 positions match TRBD1. Germline CDR1 reads LNHNV; CDR2 reads YYDKDF (reference sequence). With 0 bases clipped from V and 4 bases from J, the junction kept 8 bases outside the gene matches. This CDR3 region has 16 residues.

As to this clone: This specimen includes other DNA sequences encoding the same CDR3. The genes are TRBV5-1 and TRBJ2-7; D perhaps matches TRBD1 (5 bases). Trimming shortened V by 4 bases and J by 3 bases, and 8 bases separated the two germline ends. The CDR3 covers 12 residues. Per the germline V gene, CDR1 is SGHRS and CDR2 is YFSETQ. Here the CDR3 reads CASSRDSYEQYF. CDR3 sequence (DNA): TGCGCCAGCAGCCGTGACAGCTACGAGCAGTACTTC.

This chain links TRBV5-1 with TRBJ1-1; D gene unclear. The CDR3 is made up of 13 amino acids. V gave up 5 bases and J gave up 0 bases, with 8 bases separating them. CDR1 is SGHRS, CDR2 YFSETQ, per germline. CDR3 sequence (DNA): TGCGCCAGCAGGGGCTATGTGAACACTGAAGCTTTCTTT. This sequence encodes CASRGYVNTEAFF.

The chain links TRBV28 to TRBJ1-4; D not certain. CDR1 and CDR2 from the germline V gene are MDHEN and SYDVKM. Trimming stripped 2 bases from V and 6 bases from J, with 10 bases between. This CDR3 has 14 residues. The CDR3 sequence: CASSLAGADEKLFF. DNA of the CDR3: TGTGCCAGCAGTTTAGCGGGAGCAGATGAAAAACTGTTTTTT.